A single sample is the source of the 29 T cell receptor beta chains below, sequenced in a study of T-cell memory formation after mild COVID-19. TCRdb re-derived calls from the 5' RACE reads in MiXCR, one entry per CDR3 protein. The sample consists of roughly 180,000 distinct CDR3 sequences, approximately 18% of them appearing once. The sample taken for sequencing was PBMCs or a T cell subset sorted from them (not recorded which). Receptors were obtained from a man aged 18 to 29 who had mild COVID-19 (a few samples of this study predate the infection). Cell type and time point are not known.

This clonotype was recorded many times. Written as DNA, the CDR3 is TGCGCCAGCAGCTTGGGTAACAGCGTAGCCAAAAACATTCAGTACTTC. This translates into CASSLGNSVAKNIQYF. This chain links TRBV5-1 with TRBJ2-4; D is undetermined. This CDR3 region has 16 residues. The V end lost 0 bases, the J end lost 0 bases, and 10 bases lay between the germline ends. The germline V gene encodes CDR1 SGHRS and CDR2 YFSETQ.

This clonotype occurred a few times. CDR3 loop: CASGRPYNEQFF. The CDR3 nucleotides are TGTGCCAGCGGACGGCCTTACAATGAGCAGTTCTTC. The J gene is TRBJ2-1, the V gene TRBV3-1; D call uncertain. Per the germline V gene, CDR1 is LGHDT and CDR2 is YNNKEL (reference sequence). This CDR3 spans 12 amino acids. The V end was cut by 8 bases, the J end by 4 bases, with 9 bases between.

This clonotype was detected only a few times. This sequence joins TRBV11-2 and TRBJ1-6, with D uncertain. The CDR3 runs to 15 residues. Trimming stripped 4 bases from V and 9 bases from J, with 16 bases between. Germline CDR1 reads SGHAT; CDR2 reads FQNNGV. The CDR3 protein is CASSSLPGRGSPLHF. The CDR3 DNA reads as TGTGCCAGCAGCTCCCTCCCCGGCCGAGGTTCACCCCTCCACTTT.

The chain couples TRBV5-1 to TRBJ1-1; D remains ambiguous. With 4 bases removed from V and 1 base from J, the gap between germline ends came to 8 bases. Germline CDR1 is SGHRS and CDR2 is YFSETQ. The CDR3 extends over 13 amino acids. As DNA, the CDR3 is TGCGCCAGCAGCGTGCAGGAGAACACTGAAGCTTTCTTT. It translates to CASSVQENTEAFF.

The rearrangement joins TRBV5-1 to TRBJ1-3; the D gene is possibly TRBD1 (6 bases). V was pared by 4 bases and J by 3 bases, with 11 bases between. The CDR3 runs 14 residues. CDR1 and CDR2 from the germline V gene are SGHRS and YFSETQ. Written as DNA, the CDR3 is TGCGCCAGCAGCCCCACAGGGTATGGAAACACCATATATTTT. Its protein product is CASSPTGYGNTIYF.

The chain couples TRBV18 to TRBJ2-5; weak D call: TRBD1 (6 bases). The germline V gene has CDR1 KGHSH and CDR2 LQKENI. The CDR3 runs 13 residues. Trimming pared 3 bases from V and 10 bases from J, leaving 15 bases between. CDR3 DNA sequence: TGTGCCAGCTCACCTTCGACAGGCCAGGACCAGTACTTC. This translates into CASSPSTGQDQYF.

This clonotype came up a few times. This chain uses TRBV5-6 with TRBJ2-7, with D hard to call. The V gene's germline CDR1 is SGHDT and CDR2 YYEEEE. Trimming left V 0 bases short and J 2 bases short, with 6 bases between. The CDR3 is 13 residues long. DNA for the CDR3: TGTGCCAGCAGCTTGGTAGGGCCCTACGAGCAGTACTTC. Its translation: CASSLVGPYEQYF.

This clonotype was detected only a few times. V and J are TRBV19 and TRBJ2-5; no definite D call. The CDR3 extends over 13 amino acids. V was clipped by 4 bases and J by 0 bases, with 6 bases between them. Germline V gene data show CDR1 as LNHDA and CDR2 as SQIVND (reference sequence). This CDR3 reads CASSKADQETQYF. CDR3 nucleotide sequence: TGTGCCAGTAGTAAGGCGGACCAAGAGACCCAGTACTTC.

This clonotype turned up a few times. This rearrangement joins TRBV29-1 to TRBJ1-1; D uncertain. CDR3 length equals 13 residues. The germline V gene encodes CDR1 SQVTM and CDR2 ANQGSEA. Between the trimmed V and J ends, which lost 7 bases and 1 base, there was a span of 13 bases. CDR3 amino acids: CSGEEVSNTEAFF. CDR3 nucleotide sequence: TGCAGCGGGGAGGAGGTATCGAACACTGAAGCTTTCTTT. The variable domain in full, completed from reference TRBV29-1 and TRBJ1-1, reads SAVISQKPSRDICQRGTSLTIQCQVDSQVTMMFWYRQQPGQSLTLIATANQGSEATYESGFVIDKFPISRPNLTFSTLTVSNMSPEDSSIYLCSGEEVSNTEAFFGQGTRLTVV.

This clonotype turned up a few times. The V call is TRBV7-2, the J call TRBJ1-1; unclear D gene. Deletions cut 5 bases from V and 3 bases from J, with 13 bases between. The CDR3 totals 14 residues. Germline CDR1 reads SGHTA; CDR2 reads FQGNSA. The CDR3 DNA reads as TGTGCCAGCAGCCTCACGGCGGCGGACACTGAAGCTTTCTTT. Translation: CASSLTAADTEAFF.

The rearrangement joins TRBV2 to TRBJ1-6, with 9 bases matching TRBD1. This CDR3 has 14 residues. Trimming at V came to 5 bases and at J to 11 bases, leaving 7 bases not matched to a gene. Germline assignment: CDR1 SNHLY and CDR2 FYNNEI. This chain's CDR3 is CASSSDRGSAPLHF. CDR3 sequence (DNA): TGTGCCAGCAGTTCCGACAGGGGGTCGGCACCCCTCCACTTT. Based on the CDR3 plus reference TRBV2 and TRBJ1-6, the full variable domain is EPEVTQTPSHQVTQMGQEVILRCVPISNHLYFYWYRQILGQKVEFLVSFYNNEISEKSEIFDDQFSVERPDGSNFTLKIRSTKLEDSAMYFCASSSDRGSAPLHFGNGTRLTVT.

The chain employs TRBV6-5 and TRBJ2-6; the match to TRBD1 covers 8 bases. From germline, CDR1 is MNHEY and CDR2 SVGAGI. V trimming: 6 bases; J trimming: 3 bases; junction bases outside the gene matches: 7. The CDR3 loop spans 16 amino acids. The CDR3 protein is CASSRDRGVGANVLTF. The DNA of the CDR3 is TGTGCCAGCAGCCGTGACAGGGGCGTTGGGGCCAACGTCCTGACTTTC.

J is TRBJ2-5 and V is TRBV5-1, with TRBD2 matching 8 bases. V shed 3 bases, J shed 4 bases, and the junction held 5 bases outside the gene matches. Germline values: CDR1 SGHRS, CDR2 YFSETQ. CDR3 size: 14 residues. The CDR3 here is CASSSVAGIETQYF. The CDR3, as DNA: TGCGCCAGCAGCTCAGTAGCGGGGATAGAGACCCAGTACTTC.

This sequence joins TRBV6-2 or TRBV6-3 and TRBJ1-5; D is undetermined. V was cut by 4 bases and J by 5 bases, with 6 bases left in between. CDR3 length: 12 amino acids. Germline lookup yields CDR1 MNHEY and CDR2 SVGEGT. The DNA of the CDR3 is TGTGCCAGCAGTTCGACCTATCAGCCCCAGCATTTT. It yields the protein CASSSTYQPQHF.

This clonotype turned up a few times. The chain carries TRBV6-5 and TRBJ2-6, with D perhaps TRBD1 (6 bases). This CDR3 comprises 16 residues. The germline V gene encodes CDR1 MNHEY and CDR2 SVGAGI. V gave up 8 bases and J gave up 0 bases, with 14 bases separating them. The CDR3 DNA sequence: TGTGCCAGCGGAACAGGGACCTACTCTGGGGCCAACGTCCTGACTTTC. It encodes CASGTGTYSGANVLTF.

The table lists this clonotype with a few counts. The chain links TRBV11-2 to TRBJ1-3; unclear D gene. Trimming took 4 bases from V and 11 from J, leaving 6 bases between them. The CDR3 contains 10 residues. Germline assignment: CDR1 SGHAT and CDR2 FQNNGV. DNA of the CDR3: TGTGCCAGCAGCTCCCGCGCCATATATTTT. Translation: CASSSRAIYF.

This clonotype has only a few counts. This chain links TRBV7-2 with TRBJ2-5, with TRBD2 matching 9 bases. Germline V gene data show CDR1 as SGHTA and CDR2 as FQGNSA. Trimming cost V 3 bases and J 6 bases; bases outside gene matches: 8. The CDR3 runs to 15 residues. In nucleotides, the CDR3 is TGTGCCAGCAGCTTGGGAGGCGGGGGGGGAAAGACCCAGTACTTC. Residues: CASSLGGGGGKTQYF.

This clonotype was counted only a few times. The rearrangement links TRBV5-6 to TRBJ1-2, with D possibly being TRBD1 (5 bases). CDR3 length: 14 residues. Germline CDR1 reads SGHDT; CDR2 reads YYEEEE. The V end was cut by 1 base, the J end by 2 bases, with 9 bases between. CDR3 nucleotides: TGTGCCAGCAGCTTGAGGGGAGCGAACTATGGCTACACCTTC. Translated: CASSLRGANYGYTF.

The gene calls are TRBV4-1 and TRBJ1-2; no clear D gene. Germline V CDR1 and CDR2: MGHRA, YSYEKL. The V and J ends lost 1 base and 4 bases respectively, with 7 bases between them. The CDR3 loop spans 13 amino acids. The CDR3 region has the DNA TGCGCCAGCAGCCAAGCCTACGCCTATGGCTACACCTTC. Translated: CASSQAYAYGYTF.

This clonotype has only a few counts. This chain connects TRBV21-1 to TRBJ1-1. TRBV21-1 is flagged as a pseudogene. The CDR3 runs to 14 residues. CDR3 protein: CASSSRAERTEAFF. In DNA form, the CDR3 reads TGTGCCAGCAGCAGCAGGGCCGAAAGGACTGAAGCTTTCTTT.

The chain employs TRBV18 and TRBJ1-1, with no clear D. This CDR3 has 14 amino acids. Germline lookup yields CDR1 KGHSH and CDR2 LQKENI. V gave up 5 bases and J gave up 0 bases, with 10 bases separating them. CDR3 DNA sequence: TGTGCCAGCTCAACCCGGTCCATGAACACTGAAGCTTTCTTT. Translating gives CASSTRSMNTEAFF.

The chain carries TRBV7-3 and TRBJ2-3; the match to TRBD2 covers 11 bases. This CDR3 comprises 14 residues. Germline-derived CDR1 and CDR2 are SGHTA and FQGTGA. V shed 5 bases, J shed 4 bases, and the junction held 2 bases outside the gene matches. DNA of the CDR3: TGTGCCAGCAGCATGACTAGCGGGGCAGATACGCAGTATTTT. Its translation is CASSMTSGADTQYF. The full variable domain, its missing parts supplied by reference TRBV7-3 and TRBJ2-3, is GAGVSQTPSNKVTEKGKYVELRCDPISGHTALYWYRQSLGQGPEFLIYFQGTGAADDSGLPNDRFFAVRPEGSVSTLKIQRTERGDSAVYLCASSMTSGADTQYFGPGTRLTVL.

The chain links TRBV29-1 to TRBJ2-5; D unresolved. Looked up from germline, CDR1 is SQVTM and CDR2 is ANQGSEA. The V and J ends lost 8 bases and 2 bases respectively, with 15 bases between them. This CDR3 has 13 amino acids. In nucleotides, the CDR3 is TGCAGCTGTTCCCCCACAATTCAAGAGACCCAGTACTTC. It yields the protein CSCSPTIQETQYF.

This clonotype was observed a few times. The chain has TRBV11-2 and TRBJ2-2, with 9 bases fitting TRBD2. Germline V gives CDR1 SGHAT, CDR2 FQNNGV. The CDR3 sequence is 16 residues long. V trimming: 6 bases; J trimming: 4 bases; junction bases outside the gene matches: 9. The chain's CDR3 is CASRSVAGDFTGELFF. CDR3 sequence (DNA): TGTGCCAGCAGATCCGTAGCGGGGGATTTCACCGGGGAGCTGTTTTTT. Full variable domain (rest looked up from reference TRBV11-2 and TRBJ2-2): EAGVAQSPRYKIIEKRQSVAFWCNPISGHATLYWYQQILGQGPKLLIQFQNNGVVDDSQLPKDRFSAERLKGVDSTLKIQPAKLEDSAVYLCASRSVAGDFTGELFFGEGSRLTVL.

J is TRBJ1-5 and V is TRBV2, with D perhaps TRBD1 (6 bases). The CDR3 totals 14 residues. Trimming stripped 6 bases from V and 5 bases from J, with 14 bases between. CDR1 and CDR2 (germline): SNHLY, FYNNEI. In nucleotides, the CDR3 is TGTGCCAGCAGCCTTACAGGGTACGATCAGCCCCAGCATTTT. Amino acids: CASSLTGYDQPQHF. Drawing the rest from reference TRBV2 and TRBJ1-5, the complete variable domain is EPEVTQTPSHQVTQMGQEVILRCVPISNHLYFYWYRQILGQKVEFLVSFYNNEISEKSEIFDDQFSVERPDGSNFTLKIRSTKLEDSAMYFCASSLTGYDQPQHFGDGTRLSIL.

The genes are TRBV12-3 or TRBV12-4 and TRBJ1-2, with D perhaps matching TRBD1 (5 bases). This CDR3 contains 13 residues. V shed 3 bases and J shed 8 bases, with 13 bases lying between them. CDR3 amino acids: CASSLGLAGGYTF. CDR3 bases: TGTGCCAGCAGTTTGGGGCTAGCCGGGGGCTACACCTTC.

A few counts support this clonotype. The rearrangement uses TRBV7-2 and TRBJ1-2; TRBD1 is a possible D gene (5 bases). Trimming pared 6 bases from V and 4 bases from J, leaving 18 bases between. CDR1 SGHTA and CDR2 FQGNSA come from the germline V gene. The CDR3 has 15 residues. In nucleotides, the CDR3 is TGTGCCAGCAGAGATAGGGGTACAGCTAGCTATGGCTACACCTTC. Amino acids: CASRDRGTASYGYTF.

V and J are TRBV7-9 and TRBJ1-4; TRBD1 agrees at 12 bases. Trimming at V came to 3 bases and at J to 8 bases, leaving 4 bases not matched to a gene. CDR1 is SEHNR and CDR2 is FQNEAQ in the germline V gene (reference sequence). CDR3 length: 15 residues. CDR3 protein: CASSFPGTGGEKLFF. The CDR3, as DNA: TGTGCCAGCAGCTTTCCCGGGACAGGGGGCGAAAAACTGTTTTTT.

The chain employs TRBV5-6 and TRBJ2-3; TRBD2 matches 8 bases. The V and J ends lost 3 bases and 9 bases, in that order; junction bases with no gene match: 9. The CDR3 consists of 14 residues. Germline loops: CDR1 SGHDT, CDR2 YYEEEE. The CDR3 DNA is TGTGCCAGCAGCTCGGCCTCGGGAGGGAGAACGCAGTATTTT. Translated, it gives CASSSASGGRTQYF.